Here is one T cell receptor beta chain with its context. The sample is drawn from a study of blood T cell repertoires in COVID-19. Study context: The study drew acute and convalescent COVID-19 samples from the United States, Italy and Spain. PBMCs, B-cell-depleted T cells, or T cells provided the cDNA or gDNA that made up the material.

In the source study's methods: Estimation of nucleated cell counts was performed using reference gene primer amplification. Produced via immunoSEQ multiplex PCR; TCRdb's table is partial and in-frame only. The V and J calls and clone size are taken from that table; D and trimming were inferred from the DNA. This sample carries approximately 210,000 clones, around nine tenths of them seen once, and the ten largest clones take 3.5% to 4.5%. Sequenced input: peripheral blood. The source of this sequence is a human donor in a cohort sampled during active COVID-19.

The chain's CDR3 is CASSEFGTDTNYGYTF. The CDR3 region has the DNA TGTGCCAGCAGTGAGTTCGGGACAGATACTAACTATGGCTACACCTTC. This chain links TRBV6-1 with TRBJ1-2; 7 nucleotides match TRBD1. The V and J ends lost 3 bases and 0 bases, in that order; junction bases with no gene match: 7. The CDR3 extends over 16 amino acids. Germline loops: CDR1 MNHNS, CDR2 SASEGT.